This TCR beta chain was obtained from a study of blood T cell repertoires in COVID-19. Looking at the study overall: Sources were T cells, B-cell-depleted T cells, or PBMCs; the material itself was cDNA or gDNA.

Original handling: Amplification of reference gene primers was used by the study to estimate nucleated cell counts. TCRdb keeps only in-frame clones here, not all; method: immunoSEQ multiplex PCR. The DNA gave D and trimming, while V, J and clone size come from that table. Here the sample spans about 130,000 clones, approximately 84% being singletons. The receptor was isolated from a woman aged 55-69 years with acute or convalescent COVID-19. The sequenced sample consisted of peripheral blood.

CDR3 loop: CASGPIVVTQYF. The CDR3 DNA follows: TGCGCCAGCGGTCCAATAGTAGTGACCCAGTACTTC. The V and J genes are TRBV10-2 and TRBJ2-5; D uncertain. Trimming shortened V by 8 bases and J by 7 bases, and 14 bases separated the two germline ends. The CDR3 runs 12 residues. The germline CDR1 and CDR2 sequences are WSHSY and SAAADI.